These 27 T cell receptor beta chains came from one sample sequenced in a study of T cell responses to AZD1222 COVID-19 vaccine. Only in-frame clones appear in the TCRdb table, and some are missing; sequencing was by immunoSEQ multiplex PCR. The data contain roughly 120,000 clones, 70% to 90% of them singletons. Source: peripheral blood, taken on day 0 of AZD1222 vaccination. The origin of the receptors is an adult in good health.

V and J are TRBV19 and TRBJ2-7; maybe TRBD2 (5 bases). The V end was cut by 3 bases, the J end by 4 bases, with 22 bases between. CDR1 is LNHDA and CDR2 is SQIVND in the germline V gene (reference sequence). The CDR3 is 17 amino acids. CDR3 bases: TGTGCCAGTAGTATGGGATCACACAGCGGAAAGAGTTACGAGCAGTACTTC. Its protein is CASSMGSHSGKSYEQYF.

The table lists this clone with a count of one. The rearrangement uses TRBV11-3 and TRBJ1-1; TRBD1 aligns across 8 bases. The CDR3 extends over 12 amino acids. The germline V gene encodes CDR1 SGHNT and CDR2 YENEEA. J was trimmed by 8 bases and V by 5 bases; bases with no gene match: 4. The CDR3 DNA sequence: TGTGCCAGCAGCCCTCGGACAGGGGAAGCTTTCTTT. Its protein is CASSPRTGEAFF.

The DNA for the CDR3 is TGTGCCAGCAGCTTAGGGACAGGGCGTTACGAGCAGTACTTC. Its translation: CASSLGTGRYEQYF. The chain combines TRBV13 with TRBJ2-7; 7 bases agree with TRBD1. The junction had 3 bases not matched to a gene; V was cut back by 0 bases and J by 4 bases. The germline V gene encodes CDR1 PRHDT and CDR2 FYEKMQ (reference sequence). The CDR3 has 14 residues.

The chain couples TRBV27 to TRBJ1-6; D perhaps matches TRBD1 (5 bases). There are 18 residues in the CDR3. Germline values: CDR1 MNHEY, CDR2 SMNVEV (reference sequence). The V gene lost 6 bases and the J gene lost 5 bases, with 23 bases spanning the gap. CDR3 protein: CASSPGTGTRRNNSPLHF. In DNA form, the CDR3 reads TGTGCCAGCAGCCCCGGGACGGGGACCCGGAGGAATAATTCACCCCTCCACTTT.

This chain uses TRBV18 with TRBJ1-2; D gene ambiguous. Trimming removed 2 bases at V and 0 bases at J, with 7 bases between. Germline lookup yields CDR1 KGHSH and CDR2 LQKENI. CDR3 length: 14 residues. In DNA form, the CDR3 reads TGTGCCAGCTCACCAGAGGGTGCTAACTATGGCTACACCTTC. It specifies CASSPEGANYGYTF.

The CDR3 DNA reads as TGCGCCAGCAGCTTGTCAGCCAACAATGAGCAGTTCTTC. Translating gives CASSLSANNEQFF. The V call is TRBV5-1, the J call TRBJ2-1; no clear D. This CDR3 contains 13 residues. In germline, CDR1 is SGHRS, CDR2 YFSETQ. The V end was cut by 1 base, the J end by 5 bases, with 7 bases between.

V is TRBV4-2 and J is TRBJ1-5; 12 bases line up with TRBD1. The V segment lost 0 bases and the J segment 4 bases; nucleotides outside the gene matches: 4. CDR3 size: 17 residues. Germline V lookup: CDR1 LGHNA, CDR2 YNFKEQ. The CDR3 bases are TGTGCCAGCAGCCAAGAAGCGGGACAGGGGGCAAATCAGCCCCAGCATTTT. This encodes CASSQEAGQGANQPQHF.

The chain joins TRBV3-1 (or the pseudogene TRBV3-2) to TRBJ1-1, with TRBD1 as a possible D gene (6 bases). The V end was cut by 5 bases, the J end by 2 bases, with 15 bases between. CDR1 is LGHDT and CDR2 is YNNKEL in the germline V gene (reference sequence). The CDR3 contains 15 residues. The CDR3: CASSGRTGINTEAFF. CDR3 coding DNA: TGTGCCAGCAGCGGGCGTACAGGGATCAACACTGAAGCTTTCTTT.

This chain uses TRBV6-6 with TRBJ1-1; 10 positions match TRBD1. Germline lookup yields CDR1 MNHNY and CDR2 SVGAGI (reference sequence). Germline trimming cut 5 bases from V and 4 bases from J; bases unmatched to any gene: 7. This CDR3 region has 15 residues. The DNA for the CDR3 is TGTGCCAGCAGTACGCTGACAGGGGGCCGCACTGAAGCTTTCTTT. Its protein is CASSTLTGGRTEAFF.

In DNA, the CDR3 is TGCGCCAGCAGCCAAGAATATGGGATCAACACCATATATTTT. It yields the protein CASSQEYGINTIYF. The V gene is TRBV4-1, the J gene TRBJ1-3; D unclear. The CDR3 loop spans 14 amino acids. Germline assignment: CDR1 MGHRA and CDR2 YSYEKL. Trimming pared 0 bases from V and 7 bases from J, leaving 10 bases between.

The rearrangement joins TRBV5-1 to TRBJ2-5; 11 nucleotides match TRBD2. This CDR3 comprises 16 residues. Losses at the gene ends were 0 bases for V and 2 bases for J; bases not matched to a gene: 3. CDR1 is SGHRS and CDR2 is YFSETQ in the germline V gene. CDR3 nucleotide sequence: TGCGCCAGCAGCTTGGGTAGCGGGGGGGATCAAGAGACCCAGTACTTC. This encodes CASSLGSGGDQETQYF.

This chain connects TRBV18 to TRBJ1-6, with D uncertain. This CDR3 contains 13 residues. Germline lookup yields CDR1 KGHSH and CDR2 LQKENI. V lost 3 bases and J 2 bases, leaving 2 bases between the germline ends. The CDR3: CASSPTYNSPLHF. The CDR3 DNA follows: TGTGCCAGCTCACCGACCTATAATTCACCCCTCCACTTT.

The gene calls are TRBV28 and TRBJ2-7; no firm D call. The CDR3 extends over 13 amino acids. The germline CDR1 and CDR2 sequences are MDHEN and SYDVKM. Trimming took 7 bases from V and 0 from J, leaving 10 bases between them. The CDR3 protein is CASTPVSSYEQYF. CDR3 sequence (DNA): TGTGCCAGCACCCCCGTGAGCTCCTACGAGCAGTACTTC. Looking up the rest from reference TRBV28 and TRBJ2-7 gives the full variable domain: DVKVTQSSRYLVKRTGEKVFLECVQDMDHENMFWYRQDPGLGLRLIYFSYDVKMKEKGDIPEGYSVSREKKERFSLILESASTNQTSMYLCASTPVSSYEQYFGPGTRLTVT.

The chain is built from TRBV25-1 and TRBJ1-5; D gene uncertain. The length of the CDR3 is 8 residues. The V gene's germline CDR1 is MGHDK and CDR2 SYGVNS. Between the trimmed V and J ends, which lost 9 bases and 16 bases, there was a span of 10 bases. DNA of the CDR3: TGTGCCAGTCCCCACCCCCATTTT. Its translation: CASPHPHF.

The rearrangement joins TRBV7-6 to TRBJ2-2, with D unclear. This CDR3 has 14 residues. Trimming took off 5 bases at V and 5 bases at J, with 12 bases between the two ends. CDR1 is SGHVS, CDR2 FNYEAQ, per germline. CDR3 region: CASSPMWSTGELFF. For the CDR3, the DNA is TGTGCCAGCAGCCCTATGTGGTCAACCGGGGAGCTGTTTTTT. The full variable domain, its missing parts supplied by reference TRBV7-6 and TRBJ2-2, is GAGVSQSPRYKVTKRGQDVALRCDPISGHVSLYWYRQALGQGPEFLTYFNYEAQQDKSGLPNDRFSAERPEGSISTLTIQRTEQRDSAMYRCASSPMWSTGELFFGEGSRLTVL.

This chain links TRBV19 with TRBJ2-1; perhaps D is TRBD1 or TRBD2 (5 bases each). V lost 8 bases and J 9 bases, leaving 17 bases between the germline ends. Germline CDR1 LNHDA, CDR2 SQIVND (reference sequence). This CDR3 is built from 13 residues. CDR3 in amino acids: CASWGPTGSEQFF. CDR3 nucleotide sequence: TGTGCCAGTTGGGGACCGACGGGTAGTGAGCAGTTCTTC.

The chain links TRBV5-6 to TRBJ1-3, with a tentative D call TRBD1 (6 bases). The CDR3 loop spans 17 amino acids. Trimming removed 0 bases from V and 0 bases from J, with 13 bases in between. Germline CDR1 SGHDT, CDR2 YYEEEE. Here the CDR3 DNA reads TGTGCCAGCAGCTTGGACCCCCGGACAGACTCTGGAAACACCATATATTTT. The encoded protein is CASSLDPRTDSGNTIYF.

The CDR3 spells CASSPDATGSYSVQYF. The CDR3 bases are TGTGCCAGCAGCCCTGACGCGACGGGGAGCTATTCGGTGCAGTACTTC. The chain carries TRBV5-4 and TRBJ2-7; maybe TRBD2 (5 bases). V was shortened by 4 bases and J by 9 bases, with 26 bases between the two germline ends. The CDR3 contains 16 residues. Germline V gives CDR1 SGHNT, CDR2 YYREEE (reference sequence).

The genes are TRBV5-4 and TRBJ1-4; D is unresolved. The CDR3 extends over 14 amino acids. Trimming left V 0 bases short and J 4 bases short, with 7 bases between. CDR1 and CDR2 (germline): SGHNT, YYREEE (reference sequence). CDR3 sequence (DNA): TGTGCCAGCAGCTTGGGGGGAGTTAATGAAAAACTGTTTTTT. Translating it yields CASSLGGVNEKLFF. The variable domain in full, completed from reference TRBV5-4 and TRBJ1-4, reads ETGVTQSPTHLIKTRGQQVTLRCSSQSGHNTVSWYQQALGQGPQFIFQYYREEENGRGNFPPRFSGLQFPNYSSELNVNALELDDSALYLCASSLGGVNEKLFFGSGTQLSVL.

The gene calls are TRBV19 and TRBJ1-1; no clear D gene. The germline V gene has CDR1 LNHDA and CDR2 SQIVND (reference sequence). The length of the CDR3 is 13 residues. V gave up 3 bases and J gave up 4 bases, with 9 bases separating them. The CDR3 DNA sequence: TGTGCCAGTAGTATGAATTGGGGCACTGAAGCTTTCTTT. Translation: CASSMNWGTEAFF.

The rearrangement links TRBV28 to TRBJ2-7; D might be TRBD1 (6 bases). Per the germline V gene, CDR1 is MDHEN and CDR2 is SYDVKM. Trimming shortened V by 6 bases and J by 0 bases, and 9 bases separated the two germline ends. CDR3 length: 13 amino acids. The CDR3 region is CASSQGSSYEQYF. CDR3 bases: TGTGCCAGCAGCCAGGGGAGCTCCTACGAGCAGTACTTC.

V usage is TRBV6-5 and J usage is TRBJ2-1, with D hard to call. CDR1 is MNHEY and CDR2 is SVGAGI in the germline V gene. The CDR3 extends over 12 amino acids. Between the trimmed V and J ends, which lost 4 bases and 13 bases, there was a span of 14 bases. CDR3 coding DNA: TGTGCCAGCAGTTCCCAGGCAGCACCTCAGTTCTTC. It translates to CASSSQAAPQFF.

The CDR3 here is CASSRTVGGGQETQYF. For the CDR3, the DNA is TGTGCCAGCAGCCGCACCGTTGGGGGAGGTCAAGAGACCCAGTACTTC. The chain couples TRBV27 to TRBJ2-5; TRBD2 is a possible D gene (6 bases). The germline CDR1 and CDR2 sequences are MNHEY and SMNVEV (reference sequence). The CDR3 length is 16 residues. With 6 bases removed from V and 2 bases from J, the gap between germline ends came to 19 bases.

The CDR3 is CASSYFGQNYGYTF. DNA of the CDR3: TGTGCCAGCAGTTACTTCGGACAGAACTATGGCTACACCTTC. This sequence joins TRBV6-5 and TRBJ1-2; weak D call: TRBD1 (6 bases). The CDR3 contains 14 residues. Per germline, CDR1 MNHEY and CDR2 SVGAGI. V was trimmed by 1 base and J by 2 bases, leaving 8 bases between them.

This chain's CDR3 is CASSLQGTGGEKLFF. The CDR3 DNA reads as TGTGCCAGCAGCTTACAGGGGACAGGGGGTGAAAAACTGTTTTTT. The J gene is TRBJ1-4, the V gene TRBV13; 11 bases match TRBD1. Trimming removed 2 bases from V and 7 bases from J; junction bases left unmatched: 3. Germline lookup yields CDR1 PRHDT and CDR2 FYEKMQ (reference sequence). This CDR3 has 15 residues.

This clone was observed a single time. V and J are TRBV2 and TRBJ2-7; 9 nucleotides align to TRBD1. Germline lookup yields CDR1 SNHLY and CDR2 FYNNEI. The V and J ends lost 11 bases and 6 bases, in that order; junction bases with no gene match: 11. CDR3 length: 13 residues. For the CDR3, the DNA is TGTGCCTCCTGCCGGGACAGGGAGGCCGAGCAGTACTTC. This gives the protein CASCRDREAEQYF.

The chain joins TRBV7-9 to TRBJ2-2; D gene uncertain. Germline V lookup: CDR1 SEHNR, CDR2 FQNEAQ (reference sequence). The CDR3 extends over 17 amino acids. V dropped 11 bases and J dropped 1 base, with 23 bases sitting between them. The CDR3 nucleotides are TGTGCCCATCCAAGTCGTGGCGGAGCAAGGAACACCGGGGAGCTGTTTTTT. Protein: CAHPSRGGARNTGELFF.